These 11 T cell receptor beta chains share one sample of origin, sequenced in a study of glioma-infiltrating T cells after dendritic cell vaccination. The assay was immunoSEQ multiplex PCR, and TCRdb's table has in-frame clones only and misses some. Altogether roughly 100,000 clones are present, almost 90% being singletons, with the ten largest covering approximately 2.7%. Time point: after dendritic cell vaccination, including at tumor progression/relapse. The sequencing used blood, collected after dendritic cell vaccination. The receptors stem from a human donor with glioblastoma.

The genes are TRBV5-1 and TRBJ1-1; TRBD1 is a possible D gene (5 bases). The CDR3 has 14 amino acids. V was trimmed by 0 bases and J by 4 bases, leaving 10 bases between them. Germline V lookup: CDR1 SGHRS, CDR2 YFSETQ. The CDR3 coding sequence is TGCGCCAGCAGCTTGGAGGGGCTGGGCACTGAAGCTTTCTTT. Its protein product is CASSLEGLGTEAFF.

This chain uses TRBV7-9 with TRBJ1-4; D gene ambiguous. Germline V CDR1 and CDR2: SEHNR, FQNEAQ (reference sequence). V was cut by 7 bases and J by 8 bases, with 14 bases left in between. The CDR3 extends over 13 amino acids. The CDR3, as DNA: TGTGCCAGCAACCAAGACCCGGGGGAAAAACTGTTTTTT. Translated, it gives CASNQDPGEKLFF.

The rearrangement joins TRBV6-1 to TRBJ2-7, with D possibly matching TRBD2 (7 bases). From germline, CDR1 is MNHNS and CDR2 SASEGT. The CDR3 spans 13 residues. The V and J ends lost 5 bases and 7 bases respectively, with 15 bases between them. The CDR3 is CASSLREQGEQYF. CDR3 DNA: TGTGCCAGCAGTCTGCGGGAGCAGGGGGAGCAGTACTTC.

V gene TRBV18 combines with J gene TRBJ2-3; D possibly corresponds to TRBD2 (6 bases). Trimming removed 2 bases at V and 4 bases at J, with 13 bases between. Germline CDR1 reads KGHSH; CDR2 reads LQKENI. There are 15 residues in the CDR3. Written as DNA, the CDR3 is TGTGCCAGCTCACCAGCGGTAGCGGTGCCAGATACGCAGTATTTT. Its protein is CASSPAVAVPDTQYF. The entire variable domain, with the rest obtained from reference TRBV18 and TRBJ2-3, is as follows: NAGVMQNPRHLVRRRGQEARLRCSPMKGHSHVYWYRQLPEEGLKFMVYLQKENIIDESGMPKERFSAEFPKEGPSILRIQQVVRGDSAAYFCASSPAVAVPDTQYFGPGTRLTVL.

The gene calls are TRBV9 and TRBJ2-5; a possible D gene is TRBD2 (6 bases). Looked up from germline, CDR1 is SGDLS and CDR2 is YYNGEE. The CDR3 spans 16 residues. V was clipped by 0 bases and J by 4 bases, with 16 bases between them. The CDR3 sequence is CASSVGGDPRGETQYF. The CDR3, as DNA: TGTGCCAGCAGCGTAGGCGGGGATCCGCGTGGAGAGACCCAGTACTTC.

The genes are TRBV19 and TRBJ2-7; TRBD2 might be the D (6 bases). With 8 bases removed from V and 3 bases from J, the gap between germline ends came to 17 bases. The CDR3 sequence is 14 residues long. Germline CDR1 LNHDA, CDR2 SQIVND (reference sequence). The CDR3 DNA is TGTGCCAGTCGGAGGGGACCCGGAGTCTACGAGCAGTACTTC. This encodes CASRRGPGVYEQYF.

The chain couples TRBV4-1 to TRBJ2-7; 11 bases match TRBD1. Unmatched junction bases numbered 4, after V lost 3 bases and J lost 3 bases. The CDR3 totals 15 residues. Germline V CDR1 and CDR2: MGHRA, YSYEKL. CDR3 sequence reads: CASSQAGTGGYEQYF. The CDR3 nucleotides read TGCGCCAGCAGCCAGGCGGGGACAGGGGGCTACGAGCAGTACTTC.

V gene TRBV6-5 combines with J gene TRBJ2-3, with no clear D. There are 13 residues in the CDR3. Per the germline V gene, CDR1 is MNHEY and CDR2 is SVGAGI. V was pared by 5 bases and J by 2 bases, with 8 bases between. In nucleotides, the CDR3 is TGTGCCAGCAGTCTACTCCACACAGATACGCAGTATTTT. Translating gives CASSLLHTDTQYF.

Points on this clone: The junction shows a germline mismatch at one end, possibly a read error. V gene TRBV4-2 combines with J gene TRBJ1-1; 7 bases are shared with TRBD1. The CDR3 is 14 amino acids. In germline, CDR1 is LGHNA, CDR2 YNFKEQ. The CDR3 DNA sequence: TGTGCCAGCAGCCTGACAGGGACCTATACTGATGCTTTCTTT. This codes for CASSLTGTYTDAFF.

The chain links TRBV7-4 to TRBJ1-2; 8 nucleotides align to TRBD1. This CDR3 is built from 13 residues. Germline CDR1 and CDR2: SGHVT and SQSDAQ. V lost 1 base to trimming and J lost 6 bases; unmatched junction nucleotides: 1. The CDR3 is CASSLGQGHGYTF. The DNA for the CDR3 is TGTGCCAGCAGCTTAGGACAGGGGCATGGCTACACCTTC.

V is TRBV10-3 and J is TRBJ2-1; D uncertain. V gave up 0 bases and J gave up 5 bases, with 5 bases separating them. This CDR3 contains 13 residues. From germline, CDR1 is ENHRY and CDR2 SYGVKD. CDR3 residues: CAISESLDNEQFF. The CDR3 region has the DNA TGTGCCATCAGTGAGTCATTAGACAATGAGCAGTTCTTC.